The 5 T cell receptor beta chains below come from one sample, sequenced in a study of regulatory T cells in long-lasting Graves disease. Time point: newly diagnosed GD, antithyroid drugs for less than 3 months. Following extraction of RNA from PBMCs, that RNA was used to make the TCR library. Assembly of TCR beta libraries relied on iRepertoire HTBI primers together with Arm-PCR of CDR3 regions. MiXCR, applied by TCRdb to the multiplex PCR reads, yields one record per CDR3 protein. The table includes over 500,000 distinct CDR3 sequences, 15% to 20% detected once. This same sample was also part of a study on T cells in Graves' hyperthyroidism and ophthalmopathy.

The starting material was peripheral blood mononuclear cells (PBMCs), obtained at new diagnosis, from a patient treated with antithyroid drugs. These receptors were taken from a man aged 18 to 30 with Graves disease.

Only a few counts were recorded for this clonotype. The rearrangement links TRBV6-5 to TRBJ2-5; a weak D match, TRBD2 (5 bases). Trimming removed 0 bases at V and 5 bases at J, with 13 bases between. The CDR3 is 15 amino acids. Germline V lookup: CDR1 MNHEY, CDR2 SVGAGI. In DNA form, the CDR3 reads TGTGCCAGCAGTTACTCGAGGGCCCAAGGGGAGACCCAGTACTTC. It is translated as CASSYSRAQGETQYF.

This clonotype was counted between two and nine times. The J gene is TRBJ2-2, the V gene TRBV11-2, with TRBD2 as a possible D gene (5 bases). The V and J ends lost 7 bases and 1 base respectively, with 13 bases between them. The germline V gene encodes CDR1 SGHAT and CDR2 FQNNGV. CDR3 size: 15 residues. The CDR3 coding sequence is TGTGCCAGCACCCCGGGATATCGGAACACCGGGGAGCTGTTTTTT. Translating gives CASTPGYRNTGELFF. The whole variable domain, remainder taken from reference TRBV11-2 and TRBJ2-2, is EAGVAQSPRYKIIEKRQSVAFWCNPISGHATLYWYQQILGQGPKLLIQFQNNGVVDDSQLPKDRFSAERLKGVDSTLKIQPAKLEDSAVYLCASTPGYRNTGELFFGEGSRLTVL.

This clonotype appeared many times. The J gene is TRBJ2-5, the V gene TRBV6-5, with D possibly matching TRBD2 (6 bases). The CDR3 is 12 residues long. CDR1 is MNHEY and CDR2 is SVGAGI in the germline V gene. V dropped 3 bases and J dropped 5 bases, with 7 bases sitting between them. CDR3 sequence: CASSYGGETQYF. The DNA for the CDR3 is TGTGCCAGCAGTTATGGGGGGGAGACCCAGTACTTC.

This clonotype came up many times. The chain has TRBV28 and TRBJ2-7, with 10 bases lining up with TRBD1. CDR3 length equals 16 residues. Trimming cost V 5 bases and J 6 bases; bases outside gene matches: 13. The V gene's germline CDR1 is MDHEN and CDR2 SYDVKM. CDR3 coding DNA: TGTGCCAGCAGTCCTCTTCCGAGGACAGGGGGGGGCGAGCAGTACTTC. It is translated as CASSPLPRTGGGEQYF. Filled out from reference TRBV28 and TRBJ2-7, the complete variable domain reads DVKVTQSSRYLVKRTGEKVFLECVQDMDHENMFWYRQDPGLGLRLIYFSYDVKMKEKGDIPEGYSVSREKKERFSLILESASTNQTSMYLCASSPLPRTGGGEQYFGPGTRLTVT.

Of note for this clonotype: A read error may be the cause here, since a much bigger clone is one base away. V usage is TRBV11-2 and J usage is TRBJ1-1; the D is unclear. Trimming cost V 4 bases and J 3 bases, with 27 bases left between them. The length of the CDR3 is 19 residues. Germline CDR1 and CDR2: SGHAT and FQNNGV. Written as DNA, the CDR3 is TGTGCCAGCAGCTCTATACCTTTTCTACTATTATCAATGGACACTGAAGCTTTCTTT. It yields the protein CASSSIPFLLLSMDTEAFF.